Presented here are 18 T cell receptor beta chains from one specimen sequenced in a study of T cell responses to AZD1222 COVID-19 vaccine. The repertoire was sequenced with immunoSEQ multiplex PCR; TCRdb's copy has only in-frame clones and lacks some. The sample has some 170,000 clones, approximately 90% seen once. The sample in question was peripheral blood, obtained 28 days after the second dose of the MenACWY control vaccine. Every receptor here comes from an adult who received the MenACWY meningococcal vaccine as a control.

V is TRBV28 and J is TRBJ2-7, with D possibly matching TRBD2 (6 bases). CDR1 and CDR2 (germline): MDHEN, SYDVKM. The CDR3 consists of 14 residues. Trimming stripped 9 bases from V and 3 bases from J, with 18 bases between. The CDR3 reads CASWRAGRNYEQYF. The CDR3 bases are TGTGCCAGTTGGAGGGCAGGGCGTAACTACGAGCAGTACTTC.

The rearrangement uses TRBV28 and TRBJ2-5; D is uncertain. The CDR3 spans 11 residues. Germline CDR1 and CDR2: MDHEN and SYDVKM. The V gene lost 3 bases and the J gene lost 4 bases, with 3 bases spanning the gap. The CDR3 DNA follows: TGTGCCAGCAGTTTCCTAGAGACCCAGTACTTC. Its protein is CASSFLETQYF. Full variable domain (remainder filled in from reference TRBV28 and TRBJ2-5): DVKVTQSSRYLVKRTGEKVFLECVQDMDHENMFWYRQDPGLGLRLIYFSYDVKMKEKGDIPEGYSVSREKKERFSLILESASTNQTSMYLCASSFLETQYFGPGTRLLVL.

The chain links TRBV6-5 to TRBJ2-7; maybe TRBD1 (6 bases). The CDR3 is 13 amino acids. V lost 5 bases and J 7 bases, leaving 15 bases between the germline ends. In germline, CDR1 is MNHEY, CDR2 SVGAGI. CDR3 residues: CASSPPQGREQYF. CDR3 coding DNA: TGTGCCAGCAGTCCACCACAGGGAAGGGAGCAGTACTTC.

V and J are TRBV19 and TRBJ2-2, with D perhaps TRBD2 (5 bases). CDR1 and CDR2 (germline): LNHDA, SQIVND (reference sequence). V lost 3 bases to trimming and J lost 6 bases, with 14 bases between them. CDR3 length: 15 amino acids. CDR3 sequence (DNA): TGTGCCAGTAGTATTAAAGTCACTAGTCCCGGGGAGCTGTTTTTT. Its protein product is CASSIKVTSPGELFF.

The chain carries TRBV27 and TRBJ2-1, with 7 bases fitting TRBD2. With V trimmed by 6 bases and J by 2 bases, 4 bases remained unmatched. CDR1 MNHEY and CDR2 SMNVEV come from the germline V gene (reference sequence). The CDR3 has 14 amino acids. The CDR3 DNA is TGTGCCAGCAGCCCGGGACTAACCTACAATGAGCAGTTCTTC. It yields the protein CASSPGLTYNEQFF.

V usage is TRBV7-2 and J usage is TRBJ2-5; 7 bases line up with TRBD1. The CDR3 totals 15 residues. Trimming at V came to 5 bases and at J to 4 bases, leaving 10 bases not matched to a gene. Germline CDR1 SGHTA, CDR2 FQGNSA. The CDR3 loop is CASSLGVRGRETQYF. The DNA for the CDR3 is TGTGCCAGCAGCCTCGGGGTGAGGGGGCGAGAGACCCAGTACTTC.

This chain joins TRBV15 and TRBJ2-7; D perhaps matches TRBD2 (6 bases). Germline CDR1 is LNHNV and CDR2 is YYDKDF (reference sequence). The length of the CDR3 is 13 residues. The V end lost 11 bases, the J end lost 4 bases, and 18 bases lay between the germline ends. CDR3 nucleotide sequence: TGTGCCGCGAGGCCCGTCGGGGGATACGAGCAGTACTTC. The encoded protein is CAARPVGGYEQYF.

V is TRBV7-2 and J is TRBJ1-4; tentatively, D is TRBD1 (6 bases). Germline V gene data show CDR1 as SGHTA and CDR2 as FQGNSA. V lost 6 bases to trimming and J lost 8 bases, with 13 bases between them. CDR3 length equals 13 residues. The CDR3 protein is CASRGAVREKLFF. CDR3 sequence (DNA): TGTGCCAGCAGGGGGGCAGTTCGGGAAAAACTGTTTTTT.

V is TRBV7-9 and J is TRBJ2-5, with a weak D call TRBD1 (5 bases). Trimming removed 0 bases at V and 2 bases at J, with 10 bases between. Germline loops: CDR1 SEHNR, CDR2 FQNEAQ (reference sequence). The CDR3 is 15 residues long. The CDR3 loop is CASSLAAAGQETQYF. CDR3 DNA sequence: TGTGCCAGCAGCTTAGCGGCGGCAGGGCAAGAGACCCAGTACTTC. Looking up the rest from reference TRBV7-9 and TRBJ2-5 gives the full variable domain: DTGVSQNPRHKITKRGQNVTFRCDPISEHNRLYWYRQTLGQGPEFLTYFQNEAQLEKSRLLSDRFSAERPKGSFSTLEIQRTEQGDSAMYLCASSLAAAGQETQYFGPGTRLLVL.

V gene TRBV20-1 combines with J gene TRBJ1-4, with a tentative D call TRBD1 (5 bases). V was clipped by 3 bases and J by 6 bases, with 14 bases between them. Germline CDR1 and CDR2: DFQATT and SNEGSKA (reference sequence). This CDR3 comprises 14 residues. The CDR3 DNA reads TGCAGTGCTAGTCGGCAGGCGGGGGATGAAAAACTGTTTTTT. Residues: CSASRQAGDEKLFF.

J is TRBJ2-5 and V is TRBV21-1; the table assigns TRBD2, which was not confirmed against the DNA. TRBV21-1 is shown as a pseudogene. There are 16 residues in the CDR3. The CDR3 reads CASSKGGGGPQETQYF. The CDR3 DNA follows: TGTGCCAGCAGCAAAGGGGGGGGTGGGCCTCAAGAGACCCAGTACTTC.

J is TRBJ2-7 and V is TRBV6-5, with TRBD1 identical over 7 bases. The CDR3 runs to 14 residues. From germline, CDR1 is MNHEY and CDR2 SVGAGI. The trim removed 6 bases at V and 2 bases at J, leaving 7 bases unmatched. CDR3 sequence (DNA): TGTGCCAGCAGCCCCCGAGGGGGCCCCTACGAGCAGTACTTC. It codes for CASSPRGGPYEQYF.

The gene calls are TRBV7-9 and TRBJ2-7; 10 bases are a match to TRBD1. Germline V gives CDR1 SEHNR, CDR2 FQNEAQ (reference sequence). The CDR3 is made up of 18 amino acids. Trimming cost V 5 bases and J 2 bases; bases outside gene matches: 15. CDR3 amino acids: CASSPRGSPGQGAYEQYF. DNA of the CDR3: TGTGCCAGCAGCCCCCGCGGGAGCCCCGGACAGGGGGCCTACGAGCAGTACTTC.

The chain is built from TRBV10-3 and TRBJ1-2, with D unresolved. CDR1 and CDR2 from the germline V gene are ENHRY and SYGVKD. The CDR3 loop spans 14 amino acids. Trimming removed 3 bases from V and 0 bases from J, with 8 bases in between. In DNA form, the CDR3 reads TGTGCCATCAGTGAATGGTCAGCTAACTATGGCTACACCTTC. Protein: CAISEWSANYGYTF.

V is TRBV30 and J is TRBJ2-7, with D perhaps matching TRBD1 or TRBD2 (5 bases each). The CDR3 sequence is 12 residues long. Trimming left V 4 bases short and J 2 bases short, with 9 bases between. Germline CDR1 and CDR2: GTSNPN and SVGIG (reference sequence). DNA for the CDR3: TGTGCCTGGACGAGGGGACCCTACGAGCAGTACTTC. Amino acid sequence: CAWTRGPYEQYF.

The chain recombines TRBV2 with TRBJ2-3; possible D gene TRBD2, 5 bases. Germline V gives CDR1 SNHLY, CDR2 FYNNEI. The V end was cut by 6 bases, the J end by 2 bases, with 21 bases between. The length of the CDR3 is 17 residues. The CDR3 DNA sequence: TGTGCCAGCAGCCTGGCGGCTAGCAATGGGGACACAGATACGCAGTATTTT. It translates to CASSLAASNGDTDTQYF. Full variable domain (rest looked up from reference TRBV2 and TRBJ2-3): EPEVTQTPSHQVTQMGQEVILRCVPISNHLYFYWYRQILGQKVEFLVSFYNNEISEKSEIFDDQFSVERPDGSNFTLKIRSTKLEDSAMYFCASSLAASNGDTDTQYFGPGTRLTVL.

This clone was recorded a few times. The V call is TRBV27, the J call TRBJ1-5; 8 bases align to TRBD1. CDR3 length: 14 residues. Germline values: CDR1 MNHEY, CDR2 SMNVEV (reference sequence). Trimming took 8 bases from V and 2 from J; bases not matched to a gene: 5. The CDR3 loop reads CASGRGQGNQPQHF. CDR3 DNA: TGTGCCAGCGGACGGGGACAGGGCAATCAGCCCCAGCATTTT.

The chain links TRBV9 to TRBJ2-2; TRBD2 might be the D (5 bases). CDR1 and CDR2 (germline): SGDLS, YYNGEE. This CDR3 comprises 16 residues. V dropped 3 bases and J dropped 0 bases, with 12 bases sitting between them. CDR3 bases: TGTGCCAGCAGCGCACCAACCGGGACGAACACCGGGGAGCTGTTTTTT. This sequence encodes CASSAPTGTNTGELFF.